A single sample gave rise to the 28 T cell receptor beta chains below, sequenced in a study of shared T cell receptors in the human thymus. The data were produced by immunoSEQ multiplex PCR, yet TCRdb's version contains in-frame clones alone and is incomplete. The table records hundreds of thousands of clones, 80% to 90% of them present only once. These data also formed part of another study, on human thymus T cells.

The sequencing input was thymocytes. Receptors originate from a boy younger than two with a congenital heart defect.

The chain uses TRBV28 and TRBJ2-1, with TRBD1 as a possible D gene (6 bases). CDR1 and CDR2 from the germline V gene are MDHEN and SYDVKM. The CDR3 sequence is 12 residues long. Trimming pared 5 bases from V and 14 bases from J, leaving 16 bases between. The CDR3 nucleotides read TGTGCCAGCAGTCCGACGGCAGGGGTCAAGTTCTTC. Protein sequence: CASSPTAGVKFF.

The chain employs TRBV19 and TRBJ2-1, with TRBD2 matching over 7 bases. In germline, CDR1 is LNHDA, CDR2 SQIVND (reference sequence). The CDR3 loop spans 15 amino acids. V was clipped by 4 bases and J by 7 bases; unmatched bases: 10. The CDR3 is CASSTAWGGRNEQFF. For the CDR3, the DNA is TGTGCCAGTAGTACCGCCTGGGGGGGTCGTAATGAGCAGTTCTTC.

The V gene is TRBV28, the J gene TRBJ1-5, with 8 bases identical to TRBD1. Germline-derived CDR1 and CDR2 are MDHEN and SYDVKM. This CDR3 is built from 18 residues. V lost 10 bases to trimming and J lost 0 bases; unmatched junction nucleotides: 17. This CDR3 is CATTGAGTGKYSNQPQHF. The CDR3, as DNA: TGTGCCACTACGGGGGCCGGGACAGGCAAATATAGCAATCAGCCCCAGCATTTT.

The rearrangement joins TRBV11-2 to TRBJ2-1; 9 bases fit TRBD2. Germline CDR1 is SGHAT and CDR2 is FQNNGV. The CDR3 totals 15 residues. The junction had 5 bases not matched to a gene; V was cut back by 2 bases and J by 6 bases. The CDR3 DNA follows: TGTGCCAGCAGCTTACTAGCGGGACCTTTCAATGAGCAGTTCTTC. It encodes CASSLLAGPFNEQFF.

In its sample, this clone was seen once. This chain links TRBV2 with TRBJ2-7; 9 nucleotides line up with TRBD1. There are 14 residues in the CDR3. V was clipped by 6 bases and J by 4 bases; unmatched bases: 7. CDR1 is SNHLY and CDR2 is FYNNEI in the germline V gene. CDR3: CASRSGQGRYEQYF. CDR3 DNA sequence: TGTGCCAGCAGATCGGGACAGGGAAGGTACGAGCAGTACTTC. Full variable domain (remainder filled in from reference TRBV2 and TRBJ2-7): EPEVTQTPSHQVTQMGQEVILRCVPISNHLYFYWYRQILGQKVEFLVSFYNNEISEKSEIFDDQFSVERPDGSNFTLKIRSTKLEDSAMYFCASRSGQGRYEQYFGPGTRLTVT.

J is TRBJ2-1 and V is TRBV27; D perhaps matches TRBD2 (6 bases). Germline CDR1 MNHEY, CDR2 SMNVEV (reference sequence). The CDR3 has 15 residues. Trimming took off 6 bases at V and 7 bases at J, with 19 bases between the two ends. This chain's CDR3 is CASSHGGSGRNEQFF. The DNA for the CDR3 is TGTGCCAGCAGCCATGGGGGTAGCGGACGTAATGAGCAGTTCTTC.

J is TRBJ2-7 and V is TRBV28, with TRBD2 as a possible D gene (6 bases). V shed 5 bases and J shed 7 bases, with 18 bases lying between them. The CDR3 spans 14 residues. Per the germline V gene, CDR1 is MDHEN and CDR2 is SYDVKM. The chain's CDR3 is CASSIDRGTHEQYF. The DNA of the CDR3 is TGTGCCAGCAGTATCGACCGGGGGACGCATGAGCAGTACTTC.

This CDR3 is CASSQGTGIPSGYTF. In DNA, the CDR3 is TGTGCCAGCAGCCAAGGGACAGGGATCCCCTCTGGCTACACCTTC. This chain connects TRBV14 to TRBJ1-2; the match to TRBD1 covers 8 bases. V gave up 1 base and J gave up 7 bases; unmatched junction bases: 8. Germline CDR1 reads SGHDN; CDR2 reads FVKESK. This CDR3 comprises 15 residues. Looking up the rest from reference TRBV14 and TRBJ1-2 gives the full variable domain: EAGVTQFPSHSVIEKGQTVTLRCDPISGHDNLYWYRRVMGKEIKFLLHFVKESKQDESGMPNNRFLAERTGGTYSTLKVQPAELEDSGVYFCASSQGTGIPSGYTFGSGTRLTVV.

V usage is TRBV18 and J usage is TRBJ2-3; D gene unclear. This CDR3 has 14 residues. The V gene lost 6 bases and the J gene lost 1 base, with 11 bases spanning the gap. Germline V gives CDR1 KGHSH, CDR2 LQKENI. The CDR3 DNA is TGTGCCAGCTCTGCGCCGACTCGCACAGATACGCAGTATTTT. Residues: CASSAPTRTDTQYF.

The genes are TRBV19 and TRBJ1-4; no firm D call. Germline-derived CDR1 and CDR2 are LNHDA and SQIVND (reference sequence). V lost 4 bases to trimming and J lost 6 bases, with 18 bases between them. The CDR3 runs to 16 residues. DNA of the CDR3: TGTGCCAGTAGTAAGGCTAGGCGACCGAGGGATGAAAAACTGTTTTTT. Its protein product is CASSKARRPRDEKLFF.

This clone showed up just once. This chain joins TRBV11-2 and TRBJ1-1; 7 positions match TRBD1. The CDR3 spans 15 residues. Germline V gives CDR1 SGHAT, CDR2 FQNNGV. V shed 2 bases and J 6 bases; nucleotides not matched to a gene: 9. CDR3 nucleotides: TGTGCCAGCAGCTTACAGGGACAGAAGGGCGCTGAAGCTTTCTTT. Encoded protein: CASSLQGQKGAEAFF.

V gene TRBV5-6 combines with J gene TRBJ1-4; 8 nucleotides match TRBD1. V lost 4 bases, J lost 8 bases, and 13 bases stayed unmatched. Germline CDR1 and CDR2: SGHDT and YYEEEE. The CDR3 length is 16 residues. In DNA form, the CDR3 reads TGTGCCAGCAGCCCCCTCAGGGGGCCTAGAGAGGAAAAACTGTTTTTT. It encodes CASSPLRGPREEKLFF.

J is TRBJ2-7 and V is TRBV5-5, with unresolved D. CDR1 and CDR2 from the germline V gene are SGHKS and YYEKEE (reference sequence). CDR3 length equals 12 residues. The V end lost 5 bases, the J end lost 1 base, and 7 bases lay between the germline ends. For the CDR3, the DNA is TGTGCCAGCAGGGGCAGGTCCTACGAGCAGTACTTC. It codes for CASRGRSYEQYF. Drawing the rest from reference TRBV5-5 and TRBJ2-7, the complete variable domain is DAGVTQSPTHLIKTRGQQVTLRCSPISGHKSVSWYQQVLGQGPQFIFQYYEKEERGRGNFPDRFSARQFPNYSSELNVNALLLGDSALYLCASRGRSYEQYFGPGTRLTVT.

As DNA, the CDR3 is TGCGCCAGCAGCCTCGAGCAAAACGAGCAGTACTTC. This translates into CASSLEQNEQYF. This chain connects TRBV5-1 to TRBJ2-7; D is unclear. The CDR3 has 12 residues. Germline CDR1 and CDR2: SGHRS and YFSETQ. V was cut by 4 bases and J by 5 bases, with 10 bases left in between.

The chain links TRBV5-6 to TRBJ2-5; possibly TRBD2 for D (7 bases). Germline values: CDR1 SGHDT, CDR2 YYEEEE. V lost 0 bases and J 5 bases, leaving 17 bases between the germline ends. There are 16 residues in the CDR3. CDR3 residues: CASSLEGGRGRETQYF. CDR3 nucleotides: TGTGCCAGCAGCTTGGAAGGTGGGCGGGGGCGCGAGACCCAGTACTTC.

V and J are TRBV2 and TRBJ2-1; D ambiguous. Germline CDR1 is SNHLY and CDR2 is FYNNEI. Deletions cut 6 bases from V and 2 bases from J, with 17 bases between. This CDR3 has 16 residues. As DNA, the CDR3 is TGTGCCAGCAGCCCGCGCGTGGTGTTCACCTACAATGAGCAGTTCTTC. This encodes CASSPRVVFTYNEQFF.

The genes are TRBV7-9 and TRBJ2-1; TRBD2 matches 11 bases. The V and J ends lost 4 bases and 4 bases, in that order; junction bases with no gene match: 6. CDR1 and CDR2 (germline): SEHNR, FQNEAQ (reference sequence). The length of the CDR3 is 16 residues. Here the CDR3 reads CASSSPGTSGYNEQFF. The CDR3 nucleotides are TGTGCCAGCAGCTCTCCGGGGACTAGCGGATACAATGAGCAGTTCTTC. Together with reference TRBV7-9 and TRBJ2-1, the CDR3 gives the full variable domain: DTGVSQNPRHKITKRGQNVTFRCDPISEHNRLYWYRQTLGQGPEFLTYFQNEAQLEKSRLLSDRFSAERPKGSFSTLEIQRTEQGDSAMYLCASSSPGTSGYNEQFFGPGTRLTVL.

The sample holds one count of this clone. The genes are TRBV7-2 and TRBJ2-7; no clear D. The CDR3 is made up of 13 amino acids. V lost 3 bases, J lost 9 bases, and 15 bases lay in between. Germline CDR1 reads SGHTA; CDR2 reads FQGNSA. The chain's CDR3 is CASSFRQILGQYF. The CDR3 DNA reads as TGTGCCAGCAGCTTCCGGCAAATCCTAGGGCAGTACTTC.

This clone was recorded only once. This chain links TRBV7-2 with TRBJ1-6; D is perhaps TRBD1 (5 bases). The CDR3 has 16 residues. V was clipped by 8 bases and J by 0 bases, with 14 bases between them. CDR1 is SGHTA and CDR2 is FQGNSA in the germline V gene. As DNA, the CDR3 is TGTGCCAGCGCATGGCAGGGAAGCTCCTATAATTCACCCCTCCACTTT. The encoded protein is CASAWQGSSYNSPLHF.

As for this clone: Other DNA sequences from this sample encode an identical CDR3 as well. This chain links TRBV9 with TRBJ2-5, with 8 bases fitting TRBD1. This CDR3 is 13 amino acids long. V was clipped by 3 bases and J by 5 bases; unmatched bases: 3. Germline V gives CDR1 SGDLS, CDR2 YYNGEE. The CDR3 nucleotides are TGTGCCAGCAGCGGCAGGGGGCAGGAGACCCAGTACTTC. Translated: CASSGRGQETQYF.

This chain connects TRBV15 to TRBJ1-5; 7 bases align to TRBD1. With 5 bases clipped from V and 1 base from J, the junction kept 5 bases outside the gene matches. CDR3 length: 15 amino acids. Germline V gives CDR1 LNHNV, CDR2 YYDKDF (reference sequence). The CDR3, as DNA: TGTGCCACCAGCTTAGGGGACAGCAGCAATCAGCCCCAGCATTTT. The encoded protein is CATSLGDSSNQPQHF. The full variable domain, completed using reference TRBV15 and TRBJ1-5, is DAMVIQNPRYQVTQFGKPVTLSCSQTLNHNVMYWYQQKSSQAPKLLFHYYDKDFNNEADTPDNFQSRRPNTSFCFLDIRSPGLGDTAMYLCATSLGDSSNQPQHFGDGTRLSIL.

The V call is TRBV19, the J call TRBJ2-5, with a possible D match to TRBD1 (5 bases). Germline-derived CDR1 and CDR2 are LNHDA and SQIVND (reference sequence). The CDR3 extends over 13 amino acids. Trimming cost V 3 bases and J 4 bases, with 9 bases left between them. CDR3 amino acids: CASSMRRGETQYF. The CDR3 bases are TGTGCCAGTAGTATGCGAAGGGGAGAGACCCAGTACTTC.

V and J are TRBV27 and TRBJ2-1, with 7 bases identical to TRBD2. The CDR3 sequence is 22 residues long. V gave up 4 bases and J gave up 5 bases; unmatched junction bases: 29. Germline V gene sequence: CDR1 MNHEY, CDR2 SMNVEV (reference sequence). The CDR3 region has the DNA TGTGCCAGCAGTTCACTACTACGGGAGGCGTCTGGGATTGAGCGGGACGACAATGAGCAGTTCTTC. This gives the protein CASSSLLREASGIERDDNEQFF.

This sequence joins TRBV28 and TRBJ1-2; possibly TRBD1 for D (6 bases). V shed 5 bases and J shed 8 bases, with 15 bases lying between them. CDR3 length: 13 amino acids. From germline, CDR1 is MDHEN and CDR2 SYDVKM. In DNA, the CDR3 is TGTGCCAGCAGTCTCACCAAGGGGGGGGGCTACACCTTC. Translating it yields CASSLTKGGGYTF.

The genes are TRBV18 and TRBJ2-2; 8 bases line up with TRBD1. Germline V gives CDR1 KGHSH, CDR2 LQKENI. The J segment lost 4 bases and the V segment lost 3 bases, leaving 7 bases of the junction unmatched. The CDR3 extends over 16 amino acids. The CDR3 DNA reads TGTGCCAGCTCACCCTGGACAGGGCCGGGCACCGGGGAGCTGTTTTTT. Its translation is CASSPWTGPGTGELFF.

Turning to this clone: One end of the junction is discordant with germline, which a read error may explain. The DNA for the CDR3 is TGTGCCAGCAGCTCAGCCGGGACAGGGATTGGCCACACCTTC. Its protein product is CASSSAGTGIGHTF. The V and J genes are TRBV5-4 and TRBJ1-2; 9 nucleotides agree with TRBD1. Germline V gives CDR1 SGHNT, CDR2 YYREEE (reference sequence). This CDR3 contains 14 residues. The full variable domain, with the rest looked up from reference TRBV5-4 and TRBJ1-2, is ETGVTQSPTHLIKTRGQQVTLRCSSQSGHNTVSWYQQALGQGPQFIFQYYREEENGRGNFPPRFSGLQFPNYSSELNVNALELDDSALYLCASSSAGTGIGHTFGSGTRLTVV.

This chain links TRBV4-1 with TRBJ2-3, with 9 nucleotides matching TRBD1. This CDR3 is built from 16 residues. V lost 3 bases to trimming and J lost 1 base; unmatched junction nucleotides: 5. CDR1 is MGHRA and CDR2 is YSYEKL in the germline V gene. CDR3 bases: TGCGCCAGCAGCCATCTAACAGGGGGCCGCACAGATACGCAGTATTTT. It encodes CASSHLTGGRTDTQYF.

This chain connects TRBV10-1 to TRBJ2-1, with 10 bases fitting TRBD2. CDR1 and CDR2 from the germline V gene are WNHNN and SYGVQD (reference sequence). Trimming removed 6 bases from V and 6 bases from J; junction bases left unmatched: 8. The CDR3 contains 15 residues. The CDR3 bases are TGCGCCAGCAGCCCATCAGCGGGAGGGGCCAATGAGCAGTTCTTC. As protein: CASSPSAGGANEQFF.